Shown below are 16 T cell receptor beta chains from a single sample sequenced in a study of STAT5B mutations in CD4+ large granular lymphocyte leukemia. Clones were read by immunoSEQ multiplex PCR, and TCRdb kept only the in-frame ones, dropping some. The table records more than 30,000 clones, 69% of them present only once. Source material: CD4+ T cells from blood buffy coats. Receptors were obtained from a human donor in good health.

The CDR3 loop is CASSPPRNTEAFF. The CDR3 region has the DNA TGTGCCAGCAGTCCCCCCAGGAACACTGAAGCTTTCTTT. The chain has TRBV4-2 and TRBJ1-1, with D unresolved. CDR1 and CDR2 from the germline V gene are LGHNA and YNFKEQ. Trimming removed 6 bases at V and 1 base at J, with 9 bases between. This CDR3 contains 13 residues.

With respect to this clone: One junction end does not reproduce the germline sequence, and a read error may be involved. The chain has TRBV7-9 and TRBJ1-2; 9 bases align to TRBD1. The germline V gene has CDR1 SEHNR and CDR2 FQNEAQ (reference sequence). This CDR3 region has 15 residues. The CDR3 DNA reads TGTGCCAGCAGCCCGGGACAGGGAGTAAGCTATCGCTACACCTTC. Translation gives CASSPGQGVSYRYTF.

The gene calls are TRBV9 and TRBJ1-2, with D possibly matching TRBD1 (5 bases). The ends were cut back, 3 bases at V and 8 bases at J, with 20 bases in the middle. The CDR3 spans 15 residues. The V gene's germline CDR1 is SGDLS and CDR2 YYNGEE. This CDR3 reads CASSAAGTPLKGYTF. The DNA for the CDR3 is TGTGCCAGCAGCGCGGCCGGGACTCCCCTGAAGGGCTACACCTTC. The full variable domain, with the rest looked up from reference TRBV9 and TRBJ1-2, is DSGVTQTPKHLITATGQRVTLRCSPRSGDLSVYWYQQSLDQGLQFLIQYYNGEERAKGNILERFSAQQFPDLHSELNLSSLELGDSALYFCASSAAGTPLKGYTFGSGTRLTVV.

The chain links TRBV6-5 to TRBJ1-1; no reliable D call. Per germline, CDR1 MNHEY and CDR2 SVGAGI. V lost 5 bases and J 5 bases, leaving 15 bases between the germline ends. The CDR3 is made up of 14 amino acids. DNA of the CDR3: TGTGCCAGCAGTCCAGGACGTTCGAGGACTGAAGCTTTCTTT. Translating gives CASSPGRSRTEAFF.

The chain is built from TRBV4-3 and TRBJ2-6; the D is unclear. The CDR3 is 15 residues long. V was clipped by 0 bases and J by 9 bases, with 12 bases between them. Germline lookup yields CDR1 LGHNA and CDR2 YSLEER. The CDR3 spells CASSQDLGILNVLTF. CDR3 DNA sequence: TGCGCCAGCAGCCAAGATCTGGGCATACTCAACGTCCTGACTTTC.

The V call is TRBV5-1, the J call TRBJ2-7, with TRBD2 matching over 8 bases. CDR3 length equals 16 residues. Trimming cost V 4 bases and J 1 base; bases outside gene matches: 10. Germline values: CDR1 SGHRS, CDR2 YFSETQ. CDR3 region: CASSPGAGLGSYEQYF. In DNA, the CDR3 is TGCGCCAGCAGCCCGGGTGCGGGACTAGGTTCCTACGAGCAGTACTTC.

The genes are TRBV28 and TRBJ2-7; 9 bases fit TRBD2. Looked up from germline, CDR1 is MDHEN and CDR2 is SYDVKM. The CDR3 has 14 amino acids. V lost 3 bases, J lost 6 bases, and 6 bases stayed unmatched. For the CDR3, the DNA is TGTGCCAGCAGTTTCACTAGCGGGTCGGGCGAGCAGTACTTC. Protein product: CASSFTSGSGEQYF.

This chain uses TRBV25-1 with TRBJ2-3; D is unclear. In germline, CDR1 is MGHDK, CDR2 SYGVNS. The CDR3 extends over 11 amino acids. Trimming pared 3 bases from V and 5 bases from J, leaving 3 bases between. In nucleotides, the CDR3 is TGTGCCAGCAGTGAGGAAGATACGCAGTATTTT. It translates to CASSEEDTQYF.

V and J are TRBV7-2 and TRBJ2-7, with D hard to call. The CDR3 extends over 13 amino acids. Germline V gives CDR1 SGHTA, CDR2 FQGNSA. V was pared by 4 bases and J by 3 bases, with 10 bases between. The CDR3 sequence is CASSSDPGYEQYF. The CDR3 coding sequence is TGTGCCAGCAGCTCGGACCCGGGCTACGAGCAGTACTTC.

Comments on this clone: Other DNA sequences in the same sample also yield this CDR3. The chain combines TRBV30 with TRBJ1-2; 7 bases fit TRBD1. V lost 1 base and J lost 5; bases outside the gene matches: 1. This CDR3 has 12 residues. Germline V lookup: CDR1 GTSNPN, CDR2 SVGIG (reference sequence). The CDR3 is CAWSGQGYGYTF. Written as DNA, the CDR3 is TGTGCCTGGAGTGGACAGGGATATGGCTACACCTTC.

Here the CDR3 reads CASSGQRGRWAYYEQYF. CDR3 sequence (DNA): TGTGCCAGCAGTGGCCAGAGAGGCAGGTGGGCTTACTACGAGCAGTACTTC. The V gene is TRBV6-1, the J gene TRBJ2-7; D gene unclear. CDR3 length: 17 residues. The germline CDR1 and CDR2 sequences are MNHNS and SASEGT. V was clipped by 4 bases and J by 3 bases, with 22 bases between them.

The CDR3 region has the DNA TGTGCCAGCAGCAGGACGGACCATCCTTCTATGAACACTGAAGCTTTCTTT. This sequence encodes CASSRTDHPSMNTEAFF. This chain uses TRBV28 with TRBJ1-1; D gene ambiguous. Germline CDR1 MDHEN, CDR2 SYDVKM. The CDR3 consists of 17 residues. Between the trimmed V and J ends, which lost 6 bases and 0 bases, there was a span of 20 bases.

The chain combines TRBV19 with TRBJ1-4; no firm D call. V lost 5 bases and J lost 7, with 11 bases in between. This CDR3 region has 13 residues. Per germline, CDR1 LNHDA and CDR2 SQIVND (reference sequence). Here the CDR3 reads CASSGGSGEKLFF. The DNA for the CDR3 is TGTGCCAGTAGTGGCGGGAGCGGTGAAAAACTGTTTTTT.

This clone was counted a few times. The chain joins TRBV30 to TRBJ1-5; D not resolved. CDR1 GTSNPN and CDR2 SVGIG come from the germline V gene (reference sequence). The CDR3 spans 11 residues. V was cut by 4 bases and J by 6 bases, with 7 bases left in between. CDR3 sequence (DNA): TGTGCCTGGAAATGGGGTCAGCCCCAGCATTTT. Translation: CAWKWGQPQHF.

This clone was recorded only once. A junction boundary mismatches the germline segment, possibly from a read error. This chain connects TRBV6-1 to TRBJ2-7; D not resolved. The CDR3 length is 13 residues. Per the germline V gene, CDR1 is MNHNS and CDR2 is SASEGT. CDR3: CASSALALSQDHF. The CDR3 bases are TGTGCCAGCAGTGCCCTGGCCTTGTCCCAGGACCACTTC.

The V gene is TRBV5-4, the J gene TRBJ2-2, with unresolved D. The germline V gene encodes CDR1 SGHNT and CDR2 YYREEE (reference sequence). The CDR3 covers 16 residues. V was trimmed by 6 bases and J by 2 bases, leaving 17 bases between them. The CDR3 protein is CASTGAKGSNTGELFF. CDR3 coding DNA: TGTGCCAGCACCGGAGCGAAGGGATCCAACACCGGGGAGCTGTTTTTT.